This TCR beta chain was captured in a study of T cell changes during pregnancy in multiple sclerosis. Profiled with immunoSEQ multiplex PCR; TCRdb holds only in-frame clones, not every one. The profile shows more than 40,000 clones, roughly 93% of them singletons. The J segment lost 5 bases and the V segment lost 5 bases, leaving 10 bases of the junction unmatched. The CDR3 covers 15 residues. CDR1 MNHEY and CDR2 SVGAGI come from the germline V gene. This chain links TRBV6-5 with TRBJ1-1; 8 nucleotides match TRBD1. The source material was CD8+ T cells from peripheral blood mononuclear cells, sampled in the first trimester of pregnancy. The origin of this receptor is a female donor with multiple sclerosis, enrolled in a pregnancy study. CDR3 amino acids: CASSVLQGVKTEAFF. The DNA of the CDR3 is TGTGCCAGCAGTGTCTTACAGGGGGTCAAGACTGAAGCTTTCTTT.